These 27 T cell receptor beta chains were all obtained from the same sample, sequenced in a study of CD8 T cells in ankylosing spondylitis. The study, taken as a whole, reports: A motif in TCR beta, a set of eight highly homologous variants, appeared characteristic of ankylosing spondylitis blood.

These receptors' targets are unknown. MiXCR, applied by TCRdb to the 5' RACE reads, yields one record per CDR3 protein. The sample lists roughly 700,000 distinct CDR3 sequences, 15% to 20% occurring once. Sequencing was carried out using blood, either unsorted or a sorted T cell fraction (not recorded which). Receptors were obtained from a male donor with ankylosing spondylitis.

The rearrangement uses TRBV5-1 and TRBJ1-2; TRBD1 matches 10 bases. The germline V gene encodes CDR1 SGHRS and CDR2 YFSETQ. With 4 bases clipped from V and 8 bases from J, the junction kept 5 bases outside the gene matches. CDR3 length: 13 amino acids. This CDR3 is CASSQGQGSGYTF. In nucleotides, the CDR3 is TGCGCCAGCAGCCAGGGACAGGGGAGCGGCTACACCTTC.

There are a few counts of this clonotype. The rearrangement joins TRBV4-3 to TRBJ1-1; 7 nucleotides match TRBD1. From germline, CDR1 is LGHNA and CDR2 YSLEER. The V and J ends lost 0 bases and 4 bases, in that order; junction bases with no gene match: 8. The CDR3 contains 16 residues. CDR3 DNA sequence: TGCGCCAGCAGCCAAGATCAGGGGGAGATGAGCACTGAAGCTTTCTTT. It translates to CASSQDQGEMSTEAFF.

This clonotype showed up just a few times. The conserved phenylalanine or tryptophan normally closing the CDR3 is absent here, so this likely arose from a read error. This chain uses TRBV4-2 with TRBJ2-3, with TRBD2 matching 7 bases. J lost 0 bases, V lost 0 bases, and 6 bases had no gene match. CDR3 length: 17 amino acids. Germline V gene data show CDR1 as LGHNA and CDR2 as YNFKEQ. Written as DNA, the CDR3 is TGTGCCAGCAGCCAAGAATCAAGCGGGGTTAGCACAGATACGCAGTATTCT. This translates into CASSQESSGVSTDTQYS.

A few counts support this clonotype. The chain couples TRBV20-1 to TRBJ2-7, with D possibly TRBD2 on 6 matching bases. Germline V lookup: CDR1 DFQATT, CDR2 SNEGSKA (reference sequence). Trimming removed 0 bases at V and 6 bases at J, with 15 bases between. This CDR3 has 14 amino acids. The CDR3 nucleotides read TGCAGTGCTAGAGATCTGCTCGGGAGTACCGAGCAGTACTTC. Its translation: CSARDLLGSTEQYF.

The CDR3 is CASSGREQYF. DNA of the CDR3: TGTGCCAGCAGCGGGAGAGAGCAGTACTTC. The V and J genes are TRBV28 and TRBJ2-7, with D possibly being TRBD2 (6 bases). The CDR3 length is 10 residues. The germline CDR1 and CDR2 sequences are MDHEN and SYDVKM. The ends were cut back, 6 bases at V and 7 bases at J, with 7 bases in the middle.

This chain uses TRBV2 with TRBJ2-2, with 10 nucleotides matching TRBD2. The CDR3 spans 16 residues. Germline lookup yields CDR1 SNHLY and CDR2 FYNNEI. Germline trimming cut 4 bases from V and 5 bases from J; bases unmatched to any gene: 7. CDR3 sequence: CASSAIAGGYTGELFF. DNA of the CDR3: TGTGCCAGCAGTGCTATAGCGGGGGGTTATACCGGGGAGCTGTTTTTT.

This clonotype was seen a handful of times. The chain uses TRBV15 and TRBJ2-3; D is undetermined. The CDR3 runs to 12 residues. Germline V gives CDR1 LNHNV, CDR2 YYDKDF (reference sequence). Trimming took off 0 bases at V and 5 bases at J, with 3 bases between the two ends. The CDR3 sequence is CATSRDGDTQYF. The CDR3 DNA is TGTGCCACCAGCAGAGATGGAGATACGCAGTATTTT.

This clonotype was found a few times. The chain couples TRBV7-2 to TRBJ2-7; 11 bases line up with TRBD1. From germline, CDR1 is SGHTA and CDR2 FQGNSA. This CDR3 contains 16 residues. V dropped 3 bases and J dropped 3; count of bases not matched to a gene: 7. The CDR3 nucleotides read TGTGCCAGCAGCTTGAGTTGGGACAGGGGGGTCTACGAGCAGTACTTC. This sequence encodes CASSLSWDRGVYEQYF.

The V and J genes are TRBV6-1 and TRBJ2-3; D unresolved. Deletions cut 6 bases from V and 4 bases from J, with 14 bases between. Germline V gives CDR1 MNHNS, CDR2 SASEGT. The CDR3 sequence is 14 residues long. The CDR3 sequence is CASSPSHQSDTQYF. In DNA, the CDR3 is TGTGCCAGCAGCCCGAGTCATCAGTCAGATACGCAGTATTTT.

There are a few counts of this clonotype. The V and J genes are TRBV25-1 and TRBJ2-1; maybe TRBD2 (7 bases). The CDR3 has 14 amino acids. Trimming took off 7 bases at V and 8 bases at J, with 18 bases between the two ends. From germline, CDR1 is MGHDK and CDR2 SYGVNS. CDR3 sequence (DNA): TGTGCCAGCACCGGCGGGGGCCCGTACGATGAGCAGTTCTTC. Protein sequence: CASTGGGPYDEQFF. The full variable domain, with the rest looked up from reference TRBV25-1 and TRBJ2-1, is EADIYQTPRYLVIGTGKKITLECSQTMGHDKMYWYQQDPGMELHLIHYSYGVNSTEKGDLSSESTVSRIRTEHFPLTLESARPSHTSQYLCASTGGGPYDEQFFGPGTRLTVL.

The chain is built from TRBV12-3 or TRBV12-4 and TRBJ2-7; TRBD2 aligns across 16 bases. The CDR3 totals 17 residues. The junction had 9 bases not matched to a gene; V was cut back by 3 bases and J by 7 bases. CDR3 nucleotides: TGTGCCAGCAGTTTGGGGACTAGCGGGAGGGTCCGAGGAGAGCAGTACTTC. Translating it yields CASSLGTSGRVRGEQYF.

The J gene is TRBJ2-1, the V gene TRBV13; 10 bases map to TRBD2. The CDR3 covers 19 residues. Germline CDR1 and CDR2: PRHDT and FYEKMQ (reference sequence). The V and J ends lost 4 bases and 0 bases, in that order; junction bases with no gene match: 12. The CDR3 coding sequence is TGTGCCAGCAGCTCCGCGACTAGCGGGTCTTTGAGCTCCTACAATGAGCAGTTCTTC. Amino acids: CASSSATSGSLSSYNEQFF.

The rearrangement joins TRBV15 to TRBJ2-7; D gene uncertain. CDR3 size: 15 residues. The V end lost 0 bases, the J end lost 1 base, and 10 bases lay between the germline ends. Germline V gives CDR1 LNHNV, CDR2 YYDKDF (reference sequence). The chain's CDR3 is CATSRDHLGSYEQYF. The CDR3 DNA is TGTGCCACCAGCAGAGATCATCTAGGTTCCTACGAGCAGTACTTC.

V is TRBV29-1 and J is TRBJ2-5; 9 nucleotides align to TRBD2. Germline V CDR1 and CDR2: SQVTM, ANQGSEA. The CDR3 sequence is 11 residues long. The CDR3 loop reads CGGGEQETQYF. The DNA of the CDR3 is TGCGGCGGGGGGGAGCAAGAGACCCAGTACTTC.

This clonotype was observed a handful of times. The chain couples TRBV10-3 to TRBJ1-3; D is unresolved. CDR3 length equals 13 residues. The V end lost 3 bases, the J end lost 3 bases, and 6 bases lay between the germline ends. The germline V gene encodes CDR1 ENHRY and CDR2 SYGVKD. The CDR3 region has the DNA TGTGCCATCAGTGACGTGAGTGGAAACACCATATATTTT. This sequence encodes CAISDVSGNTIYF.

This clonotype was observed a handful of times. This chain links TRBV3-1 with TRBJ2-5; the D is unclear. CDR3 size: 16 residues. Germline V gene data show CDR1 as LGHDT and CDR2 as YNNKEL (reference sequence). V was shortened by 4 bases and J by 0 bases, with 15 bases between the two germline ends. As DNA, the CDR3 is TGTGCCAGCAGCCGGCCGACTGAACCCAACCAAGAGACCCAGTACTTC. Amino acid sequence: CASSRPTEPNQETQYF.

V usage is TRBV20-1 and J usage is TRBJ2-3; D gene ambiguous. The CDR3 contains 13 residues. CDR1 is DFQATT and CDR2 is SNEGSKA in the germline V gene (reference sequence). The germline V and J ends were trimmed by 6 bases and 2 bases, with 12 bases remaining between them. CDR3 bases: TGCAGTGCCTCAGCTCCGGTCACAGATACGCAGTATTTT. Translated, it gives CSASAPVTDTQYF.

The J gene is TRBJ1-2, the V gene TRBV12-3 or TRBV12-4; the D gene is possibly TRBD1 (5 bases). The CDR3 runs 13 residues. Deletions cut 2 bases from V and 6 bases from J, with 10 bases between. Here the CDR3 reads CASSLSGGDGYTF. As DNA, the CDR3 is TGTGCCAGCAGTTTATCTGGGGGTGATGGCTACACCTTC.

The chain recombines TRBV5-1 with TRBJ1-2; D ambiguous. Per germline, CDR1 SGHRS and CDR2 YFSETQ. CDR3 length: 17 residues. Trimming removed 0 bases from V and 4 bases from J, with 19 bases in between. The CDR3 nucleotides are TGCGCCAGCAGCTTGGCCCTAAACGGGAACCCGTTCTATGGCTACACCTTC. This translates into CASSLALNGNPFYGYTF. The full variable domain, with the rest looked up from reference TRBV5-1 and TRBJ1-2, is KAGVTQTPRYLIKTRGQQVTLSCSPISGHRSVSWYQQTPGQGLQFLFEYFSETQRNKGNFPGRFSGRQFSNSRSEMNVSTLELGDSALYLCASSLALNGNPFYGYTFGSGTRLTVV.

The gene calls are TRBV4-2 and TRBJ2-5; TRBD2 agrees at 7 bases. J was trimmed by 6 bases and V by 0 bases; bases with no gene match: 16. The germline gives CDR1 LGHNA, CDR2 YNFKEQ. The CDR3 is 18 amino acids. The CDR3 sequence is CASSQDHPTGTTLKTQYF. The CDR3 nucleotides are TGTGCCAGCAGCCAAGACCACCCTACCGGGACTACATTGAAGACCCAGTACTTC.

Only a few counts were recorded for this clonotype. J is TRBJ2-7 and V is TRBV4-1, with D possibly being TRBD1 (5 bases). The germline V gene has CDR1 MGHRA and CDR2 YSYEKL. V shed 2 bases and J shed 3 bases, with 14 bases lying between them. CDR3 length: 15 residues. This CDR3 is CASSQQDMRRYEQYF. The CDR3 nucleotides read TGCGCCAGCAGCCAACAGGACATGCGGCGCTACGAGCAGTACTTC.

In this sample, this clonotype turned up a few times. The genes are TRBV6-1 and TRBJ2-7; D is possibly TRBD1 (6 bases). Germline-derived CDR1 and CDR2 are MNHNS and SASEGT. The CDR3 consists of 14 residues. Trimming stripped 6 bases from V and 2 bases from J, with 14 bases between. In DNA, the CDR3 is TGTGCCAGCAGCCAGGGACACTTCCCCTACGAGCAGTACTTC. This translates into CASSQGHFPYEQYF.

By proportion, this clonotype is medium-sized. The V gene is TRBV29-1, the J gene TRBJ2-2; 13 nucleotides agree with TRBD2. Germline loops: CDR1 SQVTM, CDR2 ANQGSEA. The CDR3 is made up of 14 amino acids. V gave up 4 bases and J gave up 6 bases; unmatched junction bases: 2. This CDR3 is CSVVLAGGPGELFF. The DNA of the CDR3 is TGCAGCGTTGTACTAGCGGGAGGGCCCGGGGAGCTGTTTTTT.

This clonotype was detected a few times. The chain combines TRBV29-1 with TRBJ1-2; unclear D gene. Germline CDR1 reads SQVTM; CDR2 reads ANQGSEA. The CDR3 consists of 11 residues. V was shortened by 4 bases and J by 3 bases, with 6 bases between the two germline ends. CDR3 DNA sequence: TGCAGCGTTGTAGAGGACTATGGCTACACCTTC. Its protein product is CSVVEDYGYTF.

The V and J genes are TRBV4-1 and TRBJ2-1; TRBD2 matches 12 bases. The V gene end was trimmed by 0 bases and the J gene end by 6 bases; junction bases not matched to a gene: 6. The CDR3 length is 17 residues. Per germline, CDR1 MGHRA and CDR2 YSYEKL. This CDR3 reads CASSQESTSGGVNEQFF. CDR3 bases: TGCGCCAGCAGCCAAGAATCGACTAGCGGGGGAGTCAATGAGCAGTTCTTC.

This clonotype was counted once. This rearrangement joins TRBV20-1 to TRBJ2-1; TRBD2 aligns across 12 bases. The CDR3 runs 15 residues. Germline values: CDR1 DFQATT, CDR2 SNEGSKA (reference sequence). The CDR3 nucleotides read TGCAGCCCCAATGAAGCTAGCGGGAGGGCCCATGAGCAGTTCTTC. It specifies CSPNEASGRAHEQFF.

This clonotype was counted only a few times. The chain carries TRBV11-2 and TRBJ1-1; D is ambiguous. The V gene's germline CDR1 is SGHAT and CDR2 FQNNGV. V was trimmed by 8 bases and J by 0 bases, leaving 13 bases between them. The CDR3 spans 14 residues. CDR3 nucleotides: TGTGCCAGCGGTCGAGAGGGATTGAACACTGAAGCTTTCTTT. Translated, it gives CASGREGLNTEAFF.